Below, one TCR beta chain is given with its context. Its antigen is currently unknown. The CDR3 consists of 13 residues. V dropped 7 bases and J dropped 9 bases, with 13 bases sitting between them. Germline CDR1 is ENHRY and CDR2 is SYGVKD. The data derive from a study of Ad26.COV2.S vaccination and SARS-CoV-2 variants. Whole-study findings and limits: Similar non-spike TCR breadth was observed in recipients of vaccine and of placebo.

Treatment defined: roughly 20 received Ad26.COV2.S at low or high dose, single or two shots; five or six received placebo; per-sample allocation not given. Repertoires come from day 63 after the first vaccine or placebo injection. This Boston cohort included adults aged 18-55 years. Expressing Wuhan-strain SARS-CoV-2 spike, an Ad26 vector served as the vaccine. TCRdb keeps only in-frame clones here, not all; method: immunoSEQ multiplex PCR. The sample holds roughly 320,000 clones, around 83% seen once. The sample here was peripheral blood, taken in a trial of Ad26.COV2.S vaccine versus placebo. The gene calls are TRBV10-3 and TRBJ1-6; possible D gene TRBD1, 5 bases. This TCR was sampled from a person aged 18 to 59 who received the Ad26.COV2.S COVID-19 vaccine or a placebo. CDR3 sequence: CAINPTETSPLHF. For the CDR3, the DNA is TGTGCCATCAACCCGACAGAGACTTCACCCCTCCACTTT.